Listed here are 26 T cell receptor beta chains from one sample, sequenced in a study of T cell responses to AZD1222 COVID-19 vaccine. Sequenced by immunoSEQ multiplex PCR; TCRdb stores in-frame clones only, minus some. The table records 120,000 to 150,000 clones, under 95% of them present only once. The specimen comprised peripheral blood, sampled on day 0 of AZD1222 vaccination. Source of these receptors: an adult in good health.

This clone was recorded once. V is TRBV7-6 and J is TRBJ1-1; 7 bases align to TRBD1. Germline V CDR1 and CDR2: SGHVS, FNYEAQ. The CDR3 spans 15 residues. J lost 1 base, V lost 6 bases, and 8 bases had no gene match. Written as DNA, the CDR3 is TGTGCCAGCAGACCCGGGACAGATGAGAACACTGAAGCTTTCTTT. Amino acid sequence: CASRPGTDENTEAFF.

This chain uses TRBV15 with TRBJ1-5; D uncertain. The CDR3 has 16 residues. With 1 base removed from V and 6 bases from J, the gap between germline ends came to 16 bases. CDR1 LNHNV and CDR2 YYDKDF come from the germline V gene (reference sequence). The CDR3 DNA reads as TGTGCCACCAGCAGAGTATCAGGCCTAGCTGTTCAGCCCCAGCATTTT. It specifies CATSRVSGLAVQPQHF.

The chain links TRBV28 to TRBJ2-1; D possibly uses TRBD1 or TRBD2 (5 bases each). The germline gives CDR1 MDHEN, CDR2 SYDVKM. This CDR3 contains 15 residues. Trimming took off 5 bases at V and 1 base at J, with 12 bases between the two ends. This chain's CDR3 is CASSPTWGSYNEQFF. In DNA, the CDR3 is TGTGCCAGCAGTCCAACCTGGGGGTCCTACAATGAGCAGTTCTTC.

The J gene is TRBJ2-7, the V gene TRBV6-5; TRBD1 aligns across 10 bases. Trimming at V came to 7 bases and at J to 1 base, leaving 4 bases not matched to a gene. The CDR3 consists of 14 residues. The germline V gene has CDR1 MNHEY and CDR2 SVGAGI. CDR3 region: CASTDRGRSYEQYF. The CDR3 DNA reads TGTGCCAGCACCGACAGGGGGCGATCCTACGAGCAGTACTTC.

The rearrangement joins TRBV28 to TRBJ1-2; maybe TRBD1 (6 bases). The V and J ends lost 5 bases and 7 bases respectively, with 20 bases between them. CDR1 is MDHEN and CDR2 is SYDVKM in the germline V gene. The CDR3 is 15 amino acids. This CDR3 reads CASSLGGAGLGGYTF. The CDR3 bases are TGTGCCAGCAGTCTCGGGGGGGCAGGTTTGGGTGGCTACACCTTC.

This clone came up once. The chain combines TRBV6-2 or TRBV6-3 with TRBJ2-7; D gene ambiguous. V was shortened by 5 bases and J by 3 bases, with 2 bases between the two germline ends. The CDR3 loop spans 10 amino acids. Germline-derived CDR1 and CDR2 are MNHEY and SVGEGT. CDR3: CASSDYEQYF. CDR3 sequence (DNA): TGTGCCAGCAGTGACTACGAGCAGTACTTC.

The chain couples TRBV6-6 to TRBJ2-1; the D gene is possibly TRBD2 (6 bases). Germline CDR1 and CDR2: MNHNY and SVGAGI (reference sequence). This CDR3 comprises 13 residues. V lost 6 bases to trimming and J lost 8 bases, with 14 bases between them. CDR3 in amino acids: CASSLWRVDEQFF. DNA of the CDR3: TGTGCCAGCAGCCTCTGGAGGGTGGATGAGCAGTTCTTC.

V is TRBV19 and J is TRBJ1-1; maybe TRBD1 (5 bases). V lost 5 bases and J 10 bases, leaving 20 bases between the germline ends. The CDR3 sequence is 14 residues long. CDR1 LNHDA and CDR2 SQIVND come from the germline V gene (reference sequence). CDR3 residues: CASSPGGRAIGAFF. The CDR3 coding sequence is TGTGCCAGTAGTCCCGGAGGCAGGGCAATAGGAGCTTTCTTT.

This chain links TRBV5-6 with TRBJ2-3; TRBD2 matches 7 bases. Looked up from germline, CDR1 is SGHDT and CDR2 is YYEEEE. The junction had 7 bases not matched to a gene; V was cut back by 4 bases and J by 2 bases. CDR3 length: 15 amino acids. The CDR3 DNA follows: TGTGCCAGCAGCCCTCTACTAGCGTACACAGATACGCAGTATTTT. This encodes CASSPLLAYTDTQYF.

This rearrangement joins TRBV20-1 to TRBJ2-7, with D uncertain. The V gene's germline CDR1 is DFQATT and CDR2 SNEGSKA (reference sequence). The CDR3 is 11 amino acids. Trimming shortened V by 5 bases and J by 3 bases, and 8 bases separated the two germline ends. Here the CDR3 reads CSAPLGYEQYF. In DNA, the CDR3 is TGCAGTGCTCCCCTAGGCTACGAGCAGTACTTC.

The rearrangement uses TRBV4-2 and TRBJ2-3, with D possibly being TRBD1 (5 bases). The CDR3 contains 13 residues. CDR1 is LGHNA, CDR2 YNFKEQ, per germline. V dropped 0 bases and J dropped 5 bases, with 6 bases sitting between them. CDR3: CASSQDQGDTQYF. Written as DNA, the CDR3 is TGTGCCAGCAGCCAAGACCAGGGAGATACGCAGTATTTT.

The chain uses TRBV25-1 and TRBJ2-1, with 8 bases aligning to TRBD2. This CDR3 spans 15 amino acids. Trimming at V came to 5 bases and at J to 4 bases, leaving 7 bases not matched to a gene. Germline V gives CDR1 MGHDK, CDR2 SYGVNS. The CDR3, as DNA: TGTGCCAGCAGTTGGCGGGAGGTAGGTTACAATGAGCAGTTCTTC. It yields the protein CASSWREVGYNEQFF.

V gene TRBV10-3 combines with J gene TRBJ2-3, with D possibly TRBD2 on 5 matching bases. Germline V lookup: CDR1 ENHRY, CDR2 SYGVKD. With 6 bases removed from V and 7 bases from J, the gap between germline ends came to 14 bases. CDR3 size: 13 residues. In DNA form, the CDR3 reads TGTGCCATCAGAGAGGACGGGATTAATACGCAGTATTTT. It codes for CAIREDGINTQYF.

The V gene is TRBV10-1, the J gene TRBJ2-5; D remains ambiguous. V was pared by 0 bases and J by 2 bases, with 7 bases between. CDR1 is WNHNN and CDR2 is SYGVQD in the germline V gene (reference sequence). The CDR3 consists of 14 residues. CDR3 nucleotides: TGCGCCAGCAGTGAGTCAGGCAATCAAGAGACCCAGTACTTC. Translated: CASSESGNQETQYF.

This chain links TRBV5-4 with TRBJ1-1; TRBD1 matches at 12 bases. V gave up 5 bases and J gave up 7 bases; unmatched junction bases: 9. Germline CDR1 reads SGHNT; CDR2 reads YYREEE (reference sequence). CDR3 length: 15 residues. The CDR3 DNA is TGTGCCAGCAGAGCGCCGGGACAGGGGGCTCTTGAAGCTTTCTTT. Protein sequence: CASRAPGQGALEAFF.

The chain joins TRBV5-5 to TRBJ1-1; D not certain. The V end lost 4 bases, the J end lost 7 bases, and 11 bases lay between the germline ends. Per the germline V gene, CDR1 is SGHKS and CDR2 is YYEKEE (reference sequence). The CDR3 sequence is 12 residues long. CDR3 nucleotides: TGTGCCAGCAGCCCACGTCGGGTTGAAGCTTTCTTT. This sequence encodes CASSPRRVEAFF.

The chain employs TRBV29-1 and TRBJ1-5; D is unclear. CDR1 and CDR2 (germline): SQVTM, ANQGSEA. V lost 4 bases, J lost 2 bases, and 12 bases lay in between. The CDR3 covers 14 residues. For the CDR3, the DNA is TGCAGCGTTGGGTCGTCTGACGGCAATCAGCCCCAGCATTTT. It encodes CSVGSSDGNQPQHF.

This clone was recorded a few times. The CDR3 nucleotides are TGTGCCAGCAGCAATACCGGGGGTGTAGGTGAAAAACTGTTTTTT. This encodes CASSNTGGVGEKLFF. The J gene is TRBJ1-4, the V gene TRBV7-9, with D perhaps TRBD1 (5 bases). Germline V gene data show CDR1 as SEHNR and CDR2 as FQNEAQ (reference sequence). The CDR3 loop spans 15 amino acids. V lost 5 bases and J 7 bases, leaving 17 bases between the germline ends.

The gene calls are TRBV27 and TRBJ1-1; D is unclear. V gave up 0 bases and J gave up 2 bases, with 13 bases separating them. From germline, CDR1 is MNHEY and CDR2 SMNVEV (reference sequence). This CDR3 has 16 residues. The DNA of the CDR3 is TGTGCCAGCAGTTTATCTGGGTCCCTTTTTAACACTGAAGCTTTCTTT. Its translation: CASSLSGSLFNTEAFF.

The chain carries TRBV7-6 and TRBJ2-7; 12 nucleotides match TRBD2. J was trimmed by 6 bases and V by 6 bases; bases with no gene match: 9. CDR1 and CDR2 (germline): SGHVS, FNYEAQ. The CDR3 has 15 residues. CDR3 DNA: TGTGCCAGCAGTCCTCTAGCGGGAGGGCCGGGCGAGCAGTACTTC. Residues: CASSPLAGGPGEQYF.

The table lists this clone with a count of one. V usage is TRBV19 and J usage is TRBJ1-2, with 7 bases matching TRBD1. The length of the CDR3 is 13 residues. Germline V gives CDR1 LNHDA, CDR2 SQIVND (reference sequence). Trimming cost V 8 bases and J 1 base; bases outside gene matches: 4. The CDR3 nucleotides are TGTGCCAGTCGACAGGGAAATAACTATGGCTACACCTTC. As protein: CASRQGNNYGYTF.

The chain couples TRBV12-3 or TRBV12-4 to TRBJ1-3; D ambiguous. With 10 bases removed from V and 3 bases from J, the gap between germline ends came to 13 bases. The CDR3 covers 13 residues. The DNA of the CDR3 is TGTGCCATTGGGAGGGATGGTGGAAACACCATATATTTT. Protein product: CAIGRDGGNTIYF.

The chain has TRBV19 and TRBJ1-4, with D uncertain. The V end was cut by 8 bases, the J end by 2 bases, with 6 bases between. Germline values: CDR1 LNHDA, CDR2 SQIVND (reference sequence). The CDR3 extends over 12 amino acids. In nucleotides, the CDR3 is TGTGCCAGTGGGAGGACTAATGAAAAACTGTTTTTT. This codes for CASGRTNEKLFF.

V usage is TRBV5-5 and J usage is TRBJ2-5; tentative D call: TRBD2 (6 bases). Trimming removed 0 bases at V and 6 bases at J, with 9 bases between. Germline CDR1 is SGHKS and CDR2 is YYEKEE (reference sequence). The CDR3 runs 13 residues. CDR3 loop: CASSLVGGKTQYF. CDR3 nucleotides: TGTGCCAGCAGCTTGGTGGGGGGAAAGACCCAGTACTTC.

This sequence joins TRBV21-1 and TRBJ2-2; no DNA check was done on the table's D call, TRBD2. TRBV21-1 is a pseudogene segment. This CDR3 has 17 residues. This CDR3 reads CASSKGVPSGATGELFF. The DNA of the CDR3 is TGTGCCAGCAGCAAAGGGGTGCCTAGCGGAGCTACCGGGGAGCTGTTTTTT.

This sequence joins TRBV15 and TRBJ2-3; perhaps TRBD1 as D (5 bases). CDR1 and CDR2 from the germline V gene are LNHNV and YYDKDF (reference sequence). The V end was cut by 1 base, the J end by 7 bases, with 12 bases between. The CDR3 is made up of 14 amino acids. CDR3 sequence: CATSRGSGRNTQYF. The CDR3 DNA is TGTGCCACCAGCAGAGGATCAGGGCGAAATACGCAGTATTTT.